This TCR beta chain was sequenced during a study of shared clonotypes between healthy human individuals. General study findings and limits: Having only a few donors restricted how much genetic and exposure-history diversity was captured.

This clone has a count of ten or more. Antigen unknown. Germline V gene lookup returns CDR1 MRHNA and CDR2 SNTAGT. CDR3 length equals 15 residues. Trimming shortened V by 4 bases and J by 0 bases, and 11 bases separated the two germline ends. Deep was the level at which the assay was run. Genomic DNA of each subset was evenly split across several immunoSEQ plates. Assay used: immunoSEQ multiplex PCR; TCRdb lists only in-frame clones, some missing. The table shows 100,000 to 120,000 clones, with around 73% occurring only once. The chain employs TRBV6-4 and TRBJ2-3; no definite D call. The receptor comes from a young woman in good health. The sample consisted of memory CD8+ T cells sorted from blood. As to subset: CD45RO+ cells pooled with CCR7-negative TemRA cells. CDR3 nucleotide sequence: TGTGCCAGCAGTGCCACGGTCGCTAGCACAGATACGCAGTATTTT. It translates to CASSATVASTDTQYF.